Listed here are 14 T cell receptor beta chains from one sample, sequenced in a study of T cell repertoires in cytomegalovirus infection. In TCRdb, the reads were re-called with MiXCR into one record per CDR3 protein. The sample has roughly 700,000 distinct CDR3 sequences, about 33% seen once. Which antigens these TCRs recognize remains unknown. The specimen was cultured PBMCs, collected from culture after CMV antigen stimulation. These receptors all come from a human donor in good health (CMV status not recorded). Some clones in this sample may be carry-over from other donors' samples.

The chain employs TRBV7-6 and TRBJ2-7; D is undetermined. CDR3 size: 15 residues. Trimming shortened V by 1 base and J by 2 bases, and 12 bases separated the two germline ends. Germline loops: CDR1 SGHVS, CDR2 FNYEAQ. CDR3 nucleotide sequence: TGTGCCAGCAGCTTAGGAAGCTTCCTTACCTACGAGCAGTACTTC. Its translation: CASSLGSFLTYEQYF.

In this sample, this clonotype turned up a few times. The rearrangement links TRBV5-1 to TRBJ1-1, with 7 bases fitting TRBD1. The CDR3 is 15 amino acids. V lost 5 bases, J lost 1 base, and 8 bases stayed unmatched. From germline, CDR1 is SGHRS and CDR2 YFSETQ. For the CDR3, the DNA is TGCGCCAGCAGGGGCCCCGACAGGGAGAACACTGAAGCTTTCTTT. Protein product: CASRGPDRENTEAFF.

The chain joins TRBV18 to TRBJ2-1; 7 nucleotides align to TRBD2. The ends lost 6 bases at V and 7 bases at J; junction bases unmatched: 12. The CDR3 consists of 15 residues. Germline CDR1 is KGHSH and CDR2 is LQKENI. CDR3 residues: CASSPLREAVNEQFF. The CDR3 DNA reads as TGTGCCAGCTCCCCTCTCCGGGAGGCTGTAAATGAGCAGTTCTTC.

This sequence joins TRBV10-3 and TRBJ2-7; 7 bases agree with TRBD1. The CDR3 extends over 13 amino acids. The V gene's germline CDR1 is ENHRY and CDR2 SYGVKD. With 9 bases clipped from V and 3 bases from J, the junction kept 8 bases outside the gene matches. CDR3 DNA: TGTGCCATAAGAGATACAGGGGTCTACGAGCAGTACTTC. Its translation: CAIRDTGVYEQYF.

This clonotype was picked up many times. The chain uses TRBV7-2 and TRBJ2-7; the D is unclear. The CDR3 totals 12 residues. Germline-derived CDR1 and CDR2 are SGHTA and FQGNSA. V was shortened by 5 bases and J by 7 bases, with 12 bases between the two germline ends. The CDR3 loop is CASSPRPREQYF. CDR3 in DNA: TGTGCCAGCAGCCCCCGACCCCGGGAGCAGTACTTC.

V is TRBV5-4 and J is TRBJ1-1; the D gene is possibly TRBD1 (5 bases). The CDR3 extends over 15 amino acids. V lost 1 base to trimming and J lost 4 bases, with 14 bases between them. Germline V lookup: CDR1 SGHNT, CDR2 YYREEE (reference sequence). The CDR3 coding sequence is TGTGCCAGCAGCTTGCCCCTAGACAGATCCACTGAAGCTTTCTTT. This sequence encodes CASSLPLDRSTEAFF.

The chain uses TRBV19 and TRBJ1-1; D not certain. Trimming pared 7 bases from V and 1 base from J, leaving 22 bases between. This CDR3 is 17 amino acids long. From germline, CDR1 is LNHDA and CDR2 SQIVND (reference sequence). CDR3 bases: TGTGCCAGTACCCGGGTTTATAGGGCTGAGAAGAACACTGAAGCTTTCTTT. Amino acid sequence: CASTRVYRAEKNTEAFF.

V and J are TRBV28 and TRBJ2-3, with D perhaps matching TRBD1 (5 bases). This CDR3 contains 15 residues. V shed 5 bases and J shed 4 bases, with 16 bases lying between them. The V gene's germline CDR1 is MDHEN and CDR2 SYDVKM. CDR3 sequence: CASSTTTWGPDTQYF. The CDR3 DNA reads TGTGCCAGCAGTACGACAACCTGGGGCCCAGATACGCAGTATTTT.

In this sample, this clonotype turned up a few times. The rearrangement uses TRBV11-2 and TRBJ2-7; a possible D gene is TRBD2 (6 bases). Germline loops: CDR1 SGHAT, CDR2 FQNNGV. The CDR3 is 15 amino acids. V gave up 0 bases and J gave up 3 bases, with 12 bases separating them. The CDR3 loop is CASSLDGGQGYEQYF. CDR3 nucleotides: TGTGCCAGCAGCTTAGATGGAGGGCAGGGCTACGAGCAGTACTTC.

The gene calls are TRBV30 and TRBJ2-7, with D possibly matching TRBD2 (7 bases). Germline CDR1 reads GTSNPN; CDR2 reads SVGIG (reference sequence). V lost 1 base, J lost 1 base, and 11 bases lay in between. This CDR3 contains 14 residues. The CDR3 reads CAWSGGGPSYEQYF. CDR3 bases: TGTGCCTGGAGTGGGGGGGGCCCTTCCTACGAGCAGTACTTC.

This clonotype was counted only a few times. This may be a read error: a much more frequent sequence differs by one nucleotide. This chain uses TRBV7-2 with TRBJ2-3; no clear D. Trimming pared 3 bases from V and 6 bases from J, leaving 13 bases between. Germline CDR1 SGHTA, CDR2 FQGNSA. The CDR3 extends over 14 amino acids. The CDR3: CASSLALVGDTQYF. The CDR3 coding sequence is TGTGCCAGCAGCTTGGCCTTGGTCGGGGATACGCAGTATTTT.

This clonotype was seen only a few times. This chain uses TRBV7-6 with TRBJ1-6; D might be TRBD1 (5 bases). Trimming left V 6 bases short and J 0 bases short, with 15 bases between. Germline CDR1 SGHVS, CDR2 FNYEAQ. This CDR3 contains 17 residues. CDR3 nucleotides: TGTGCCAGCAGTAGGACATCCCTCACCTCCTATAATTCACCCCTCCACTTT. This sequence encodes CASSRTSLTSYNSPLHF.

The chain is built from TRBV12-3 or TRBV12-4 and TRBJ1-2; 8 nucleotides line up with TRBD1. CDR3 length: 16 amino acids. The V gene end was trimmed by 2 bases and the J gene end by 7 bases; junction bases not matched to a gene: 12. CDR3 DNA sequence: TGTGCCAGCAGTTTAAGGTCTGGGGACAGGATGCGTGGCTACACCTTC. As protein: CASSLRSGDRMRGYTF.

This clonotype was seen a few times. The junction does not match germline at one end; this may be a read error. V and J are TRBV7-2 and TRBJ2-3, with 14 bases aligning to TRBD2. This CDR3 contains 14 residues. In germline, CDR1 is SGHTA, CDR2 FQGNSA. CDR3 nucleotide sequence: TGTGCCAGCAGCTCATCGGGGACTAGCGGGAGAATGGATTTT. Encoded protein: CASSSSGTSGRMDF.